The 30 T cell receptor beta chains given below trace back to one sample, sequenced in a study of shared clonotypes between healthy human individuals. Some clones are missing from TCRdb's copy, which holds only in-frame ones; the method was immunoSEQ multiplex PCR. Of about 470,000 clones in the sample, roughly 77% were seen once. Sequencing used PBMCs. These receptors were taken from a middle-aged woman in good health. Some clones in this sample may be carry-over from other donors' samples.

This clone was seen more than once but under ten times. The chain recombines TRBV7-2 with TRBJ2-1; 8 positions agree with TRBD2. Germline CDR1 is SGHTA and CDR2 is FQGNSA. V was clipped by 1 base and J by 4 bases; unmatched bases: 3. This CDR3 region has 15 residues. Here the CDR3 reads CASSLGGRSYNEQFF. CDR3 nucleotide sequence: TGTGCCAGCAGCTTAGGCGGGAGGAGTTACAATGAGCAGTTCTTC.

The chain uses TRBV27 and TRBJ1-4; 7 nucleotides match TRBD1. V dropped 5 bases and J dropped 5; count of bases not matched to a gene: 5. The CDR3 is 14 residues long. The germline V gene encodes CDR1 MNHEY and CDR2 SMNVEV (reference sequence). CDR3 nucleotide sequence: TGTGCCAGCAGTCCCTCGGACAGGAATGAAAAACTGTTTTTT. Residues: CASSPSDRNEKLFF.

This clone has just one count. The chain employs TRBV6-6 and TRBJ1-4; 8 nucleotides match TRBD1. The germline V gene encodes CDR1 MNHNY and CDR2 SVGAGI (reference sequence). Unmatched junction bases numbered 5, after V lost 4 bases and J lost 7 bases. This CDR3 region has 14 residues. The CDR3 DNA sequence: TGTGCCAGCAGTTTGGACAGGGTGGGTGAAAAACTGTTTTTT. This codes for CASSLDRVGEKLFF.

V usage is TRBV25-1 and J usage is TRBJ1-6, with D possibly being TRBD1 (5 bases). Germline assignment: CDR1 MGHDK and CDR2 SYGVNS. Trimming left V 1 base short and J 7 bases short, with 5 bases between. The CDR3 has 13 amino acids. The CDR3 reads CASSEWGNSPLHF. For the CDR3, the DNA is TGTGCCAGCAGTGAATGGGGGAATTCACCCCTCCACTTT.

The rearrangement uses TRBV5-4 and TRBJ2-3; 14 bases agree with TRBD2. The CDR3 sequence is 16 residues long. V lost 3 bases to trimming and J lost 3 bases; unmatched junction nucleotides: 3. The V gene's germline CDR1 is SGHNT and CDR2 YYREEE (reference sequence). The CDR3 bases are TGTGCCAGCAGCTCGGGACTAGCGGGAGCTACAGATACGCAGTATTTT. It specifies CASSSGLAGATDTQYF.

V and J are TRBV11-2 and TRBJ2-3; 8 positions match TRBD2. CDR3 length: 17 amino acids. After removal of 3 bases from V and 0 bases from J, the junction contained 8 bases not matched to a gene. Looked up from germline, CDR1 is SGHAT and CDR2 is FQNNGV. The CDR3 nucleotides are TGTGCCAGCAGCTTTAATTTCGGGGGGGATAGCACAGATACGCAGTATTTT. It encodes CASSFNFGGDSTDTQYF.

The sample holds a few counts of this clone. V usage is TRBV11-2 and J usage is TRBJ2-2, with D perhaps being TRBD1 or TRBD2 (5 bases each). CDR1 is SGHAT and CDR2 is FQNNGV in the germline V gene. The CDR3 runs 15 residues. V gave up 1 base and J gave up 6 bases, with 12 bases separating them. Here the CDR3 reads CASSLVSGTAGELFF. Written as DNA, the CDR3 is TGTGCCAGCAGCTTAGTTTCAGGGACGGCCGGGGAGCTGTTTTTT.

The V gene is TRBV5-5, the J gene TRBJ1-1; no reliable D call. With 4 bases removed from V and 0 bases from J, the gap between germline ends came to 19 bases. The CDR3 has 17 residues. The germline gives CDR1 SGHKS, CDR2 YYEKEE (reference sequence). CDR3 DNA sequence: TGTGCCAGCAGCCCCTCACAGACATGGGGTATGAACACTGAAGCTTTCTTT. Translation: CASSPSQTWGMNTEAFF.

The chain is built from TRBV5-4 and TRBJ2-3; 8 positions match TRBD1. Germline V lookup: CDR1 SGHNT, CDR2 YYREEE (reference sequence). The V and J ends lost 6 bases and 4 bases, in that order; junction bases with no gene match: 7. The CDR3 has 14 amino acids. The CDR3 bases are TGTGCCAGCACCCCGCGGACAGGGTCAGATACGCAGTATTTT. The encoded protein is CASTPRTGSDTQYF.

This clone has only a few counts. The identical CDR3 is also encoded by other nucleotide sequences in the sample. The chain has TRBV5-8 and TRBJ1-5; D remains unclear. This CDR3 contains 13 residues. Germline values: CDR1 SGHTS, CDR2 YDEGEE. V lost 0 bases, J lost 7 bases, and 8 bases lay in between. CDR3 sequence reads: CASSLVKGQPQHF. In nucleotides, the CDR3 is TGTGCCAGCAGCTTGGTAAAGGGACAGCCCCAGCATTTT.

The V and J genes are TRBV30 and TRBJ1-6; the D gene is possibly TRBD1 (5 bases). Germline CDR1 GTSNPN, CDR2 SVGIG (reference sequence). The CDR3 consists of 13 residues. Deletions cut 3 bases from V and 10 bases from J, with 13 bases between. As DNA, the CDR3 is TGTGCCTGGAGGGGGCCAAGGGAGTCACCCCTCCACTTT. Amino acids: CAWRGPRESPLHF. Drawing the rest from reference TRBV30 and TRBJ1-6, the complete variable domain is SQTIHQWPATLVQPVGSPLSLECTVEGTSNPNLYWYRQAAGRGLQLLFYSVGIGQISSEVPQNLSASRPQDRQFILSSKKLLLSDSGFYLCAWRGPRESPLHFGNGTRLTVT.

This clone appeared a few times. This rearrangement joins TRBV25-1 to TRBJ2-3; D might be TRBD1 (6 bases). Trimming left V 2 bases short and J 3 bases short, with 15 bases between. Germline CDR1 MGHDK, CDR2 SYGVNS. This CDR3 contains 16 residues. The DNA for the CDR3 is TGTGCCAGCAGTGAACTACGCAGGGGTGTTACAGATACGCAGTATTTT. This gives the protein CASSELRRGVTDTQYF.

This clone was found once. Here the CDR3 reads CASSQDWDHRDTQYF. The CDR3 coding sequence is TGCGCCAGCAGCCAAGATTGGGACCACAGAGATACGCAGTATTTT. The genes are TRBV4-3 and TRBJ2-3; D assignment may be TRBD1 or TRBD2 (5 bases each). This CDR3 contains 15 residues. The V and J ends lost 0 bases and 5 bases respectively, with 12 bases between them. From germline, CDR1 is LGHNA and CDR2 YSLEER.

This clone has a handful of counts. The V call is TRBV5-6, the J call TRBJ2-1; the D is unclear. In germline, CDR1 is SGHDT, CDR2 YYEEEE. This CDR3 contains 11 residues. Trimming cost V 3 bases and J 9 bases, with 7 bases left between them. The CDR3 loop reads CASSSRAEQFF. In DNA, the CDR3 is TGTGCCAGCAGCTCTAGGGCTGAGCAGTTCTTC.

Note on this clone: An end of the junction differs from the germline gene, which may be a read error. The chain combines TRBV2 with TRBJ2-1; the D gene is possibly TRBD1 (5 bases). CDR3 size: 12 residues. Germline-derived CDR1 and CDR2 are SNHLY and FYNNEI. The CDR3 DNA reads TGTGCCAGCAGTGAAGAGGGGAATGGGCAGTTCTTC. It codes for CASSEEGNGQFF.

The chain recombines TRBV5-4 with TRBJ2-3; 11 bases agree with TRBD2. The germline V gene encodes CDR1 SGHNT and CDR2 YYREEE (reference sequence). Losses at the gene ends were 3 bases for V and 0 bases for J; bases not matched to a gene: 3. The CDR3 length is 16 residues. The CDR3 nucleotides are TGTGCCAGCAGCTCCCGGACTAGCGGGAGCACAGATACGCAGTATTTT. Its protein is CASSSRTSGSTDTQYF.

V is TRBV9 and J is TRBJ2-1; 11 nucleotides agree with TRBD1. The CDR3 loop spans 15 amino acids. V was pared by 3 bases and J by 6 bases, with 5 bases of the junction left unmatched. Per germline, CDR1 SGDLS and CDR2 YYNGEE. The CDR3, as DNA: TGTGCCAGCAGCGCTTGGACAGGGGGCTCCAATGAGCAGTTCTTC. It encodes CASSAWTGGSNEQFF.

This chain links TRBV5-4 with TRBJ2-3, with 10 bases identical to TRBD1. With 5 bases clipped from V and 3 bases from J, the junction kept 3 bases outside the gene matches. From germline, CDR1 is SGHNT and CDR2 YYREEE (reference sequence). The CDR3 has 14 amino acids. This CDR3 is CASRPGQGTDTQYF. The CDR3 DNA reads as TGTGCCAGCAGGCCGGGACAGGGGACAGATACGCAGTATTTT.

V gene TRBV5-5 combines with J gene TRBJ2-7; 12 bases align to TRBD2. CDR3 length equals 16 residues. Per the germline V gene, CDR1 is SGHKS and CDR2 is YYEKEE (reference sequence). V was clipped by 0 bases and J by 5 bases; unmatched bases: 6. CDR3 protein: CASSLGRLAGAHEQYF. CDR3 sequence (DNA): TGTGCCAGCAGCTTGGGTAGACTAGCGGGAGCCCACGAGCAGTACTTC.

V and J are TRBV7-3 and TRBJ2-7, with D hard to call. Per the germline V gene, CDR1 is SGHTA and CDR2 is FQGTGA. V lost 4 bases, J lost 4 bases, and 14 bases lay in between. The CDR3 runs 14 residues. The CDR3 bases are TGTGCCAGCAGCTCGGGTGACCGCCCATACGAGCAGTACTTC. This codes for CASSSGDRPYEQYF.

The V and J genes are TRBV15 and TRBJ2-7; possible D gene TRBD1, 6 bases. Trimming removed 0 bases from V and 1 base from J, with 10 bases in between. This CDR3 is built from 15 residues. The germline CDR1 and CDR2 sequences are LNHNV and YYDKDF (reference sequence). CDR3: CATSRDTGYSYEQYF. CDR3 DNA: TGTGCCACCAGCAGAGACACAGGGTATTCCTACGAGCAGTACTTC. The full variable domain, rest sourced from reference TRBV15 and TRBJ2-7, is DAMVIQNPRYQVTQFGKPVTLSCSQTLNHNVMYWYQQKSSQAPKLLFHYYDKDFNNEADTPDNFQSRRPNTSFCFLDIRSPGLGDTAMYLCATSRDTGYSYEQYFGPGTRLTVT.

In DNA, the CDR3 is TGTGCCAGCAGTACCGGGACTAGCGGGAGTTGGGAGCAGTACTTC. It translates to CASSTGTSGSWEQYF. J is TRBJ2-7 and V is TRBV28, with 14 bases identical to TRBD2. The V segment lost 5 bases and the J segment 7 bases; nucleotides outside the gene matches: 7. This CDR3 has 15 amino acids. Germline loops: CDR1 MDHEN, CDR2 SYDVKM.

The chain recombines TRBV6-5 with TRBJ2-7; D possibly corresponds to TRBD1 (6 bases). Trimming removed 2 bases at V and 2 bases at J, with 7 bases between. Germline lookup yields CDR1 MNHEY and CDR2 SVGAGI. The CDR3 extends over 13 amino acids. The CDR3 here is CASSYRDTYEQYF. The CDR3 DNA reads as TGTGCCAGCAGTTACCGGGACACCTACGAGCAGTACTTC.

The V and J genes are TRBV27 and TRBJ2-2; 7 bases fit TRBD2. V was pared by 0 bases and J by 0 bases, with 10 bases of the junction left unmatched. The CDR3 is 19 amino acids. Germline V CDR1 and CDR2: MNHEY, SMNVEV (reference sequence). CDR3 sequence reads: CASSLSPSWREPNTGELFF. CDR3 DNA sequence: TGTGCCAGCAGTTTATCCCCGAGTTGGCGGGAGCCGAACACCGGGGAGCTGTTTTTT.

The rearrangement links TRBV19 to TRBJ2-2; 7 nucleotides match TRBD2. CDR3 length: 14 residues. The junction had 2 bases not matched to a gene; V was cut back by 3 bases and J by 4 bases. CDR1 is LNHDA, CDR2 SQIVND, per germline (reference sequence). CDR3 residues: CASSISGGTGELFF. As DNA, the CDR3 is TGTGCCAGTAGTATTTCGGGGGGCACCGGGGAGCTGTTTTTT.

This clone was seen ten or more times. The chain uses TRBV9 and TRBJ1-2; 8 nucleotides align to TRBD1. CDR3 length: 15 amino acids. The V and J ends lost 2 bases and 4 bases, in that order; junction bases with no gene match: 7. Germline loops: CDR1 SGDLS, CDR2 YYNGEE. Here the CDR3 DNA reads TGTGCCAGCAGCGTCACAGGGGGTTCTCCCTATGGCTACACCTTC. This translates into CASSVTGGSPYGYTF.

The gene calls are TRBV18 and TRBJ1-2, with a possible D match to TRBD1 (5 bases). This CDR3 comprises 15 residues. Germline V gene sequence: CDR1 KGHSH, CDR2 LQKENI. Trimming shortened V by 1 base and J by 7 bases, and 16 bases separated the two germline ends. CDR3 sequence: CASSPQGGGTGGYTF. DNA of the CDR3: TGTGCCAGCTCACCACAAGGTGGAGGGACCGGTGGCTACACCTTC.

The chain couples TRBV6-1 to TRBJ1-5; D is possibly TRBD1 (5 bases). V lost 5 bases and J lost 7, with 9 bases in between. The CDR3 runs to 12 residues. Per the germline V gene, CDR1 is MNHNS and CDR2 is SASEGT. CDR3 bases: TGTGCCAGCAGTAGATGGGACCAGCCCCAGCATTTT. Protein: CASSRWDQPQHF.

This clone appeared a single time. The rearrangement links TRBV28 to TRBJ2-4, with 13 positions matching TRBD2. CDR1 is MDHEN, CDR2 SYDVKM, per germline. After removal of 5 bases from V and 0 bases from J, the junction contained 10 bases not matched to a gene. There are 19 residues in the CDR3. The CDR3 DNA reads TGTGCCAGCAGTCACCTGAGGACTAGCGGGAGAAAAGCCAAAAACATTCAGTACTTC. Translation: CASSHLRTSGRKAKNIQYF.

The chain recombines TRBV29-1 with TRBJ2-2; the match to TRBD2 covers 7 bases. Trimming at V came to 6 bases and at J to 3 bases, leaving 7 bases not matched to a gene. CDR1 and CDR2 (germline): SQVTM, ANQGSEA. The CDR3 length is 14 residues. The CDR3 sequence: CSVSGIADTGELFF. CDR3 coding DNA: TGCAGCGTCAGCGGGATTGCTGACACCGGGGAGCTGTTTTTT.